This TCR beta chain was captured in a study of blood T cell repertoires in COVID-19 (TCRdb year 2020). General notes on the study: Samples from collaborators originated in the United States, Italy and Spain and spanned both the acute and convalescent phases of COVID-19. A freely available public database, intended as a resource for researchers studying the immune response to SARS-CoV-2, is where the repertoires were released. The prospective study material was composed of cDNA or gDNA derived from T cells, B-cell-depleted T cells, or PBMCs. The samples were drawn from two sources: the first 160 participants of the ongoing ImmuneRACE study, and over 1,000 subjects contributed by 6 global collaborators. Where available, HLA class I and class II types were obtained from metadata supplied by the sample provider rather than from assay-based typing. A de-identified subject ID, COVID-19 status, age in years and sex were almost always included in the sample metadata. The dataset comprised deeply sampled blood TCRbeta repertoires from subjects exposed to, actively infected with, or recovered from COVID-19. General findings and caveats noted by the study authors: Clinical and demographic metadata were provided uncurated, with the amount varying by source and participant.

Participants in the prospective study were enrolled through a virtual design, were aged roughly 18 to 95 years, and lived in 24 United States geographic areas. To assign participants to cohorts, the prospective study relied on clinical history that participants themselves reported in a screening survey and a study questionnaire. ImmuneRACE Cohort 3 recovered participants were defined by two consecutive negative NP/OP PCR tests, healthcare professional clearance, or symptom resolution. Each participant in the prospective study had whole blood, serum and a nasopharyngeal or oropharyngeal swab collected by mobile phlebotomists. Additional blood draws and questionnaires over an approximately two-month period could optionally be provided by prospective study participants. Before DNA extraction, blood samples from the prospective study were shipped at room temperature or frozen. The immunoSEQ Assay, a bias-controlled multiplex PCR, was used to amplify TCRbeta CDR3 regions from genomic DNA. In the authors' own workflow: The number of nucleated cells in each sample was estimated by amplification of reference gene primers within the assay. To quantify the absolute abundance of each unique TCRbeta CDR3 rearrangement, sequence reads were collapsed and filtered. For each sample, productive Simpson clonality was calculated as the square root of Simpson's diversity index over productive rearrangements. TCRdb holds this immuneACCESS table with in-frame rearrangements only. Some clones are missing; in checked studies, unresolved V genes explain under half, and the rest has no known cause. D and trimming come from the DNA, and the V and J calls and clone size come from that table. In this sample the table shows approximately 130,000 clones, roughly 87% of which occur a single time. 18% of the sample is held by the ten biggest clonotypes.

Points on this clone: Its antigen is not yet known. The sample holds no much larger clone one base away, and base qualities are not on file.

V and J are trimmed by 5 bases and 8 bases, and the gene matches miss 8 bases of the junction. CDR1 and CDR2, looked up from the germline V gene, are WSHSY and SAAADI. Including the terminal cysteine and phenylalanine, the CDR3 comprises 13 residues. Only CDR3 DNA remains: 39 bases, in frame from the first base. This TCR was recovered from a man aged 25 to 45 who had recovered from COVID-19. The V and J genes are TRBV10-2 and TRBJ1-2, with 7 bases in between that match TRBD1. Input material: PBMCs or T cells enriched from blood (not recorded which). The DNA sequence follows: TGCGCCAGCAGTCAGGGGGTGGGAGCCGGCTACACCTTC. Translation gives CASSQGVGAGYTF.